The clone carrying this T cell receptor (beta chain) was recorded many times. The authors' processing: It was from reference gene primer amplification that nucleated cell counts were estimated. The data were produced by immunoSEQ multiplex PCR, yet TCRdb's version contains in-frame clones alone and is incomplete. V and J calls and clone size are given by that table; D and trimming were obtained from the DNA. The repertoire holds approximately 50,000 clones, around four fifths seen once, with roughly 30% in the top ten. This record belongs to a study of blood T cell repertoires in COVID-19. As for the study in general: There were acute and convalescent COVID-19 samples, and they came from the United States, Italy and Spain. PBMCs, B-cell-depleted T cells, or T cells were the source of the cDNA or gDNA that made up the material.

Patients of the Seattle cohort, enrolled during active infection, were followed longitudinally. CDR1 is SGDLS, CDR2 YYNGEE, per germline. V lost 4 bases, J lost 2 bases, and 11 bases stayed unmatched. This CDR3 region has 16 residues. This rearrangement joins TRBV9 to TRBJ2-5; 7 positions match TRBD1. The receptor's source is a man aged 60-69 years with COVID-19, enrolled during active disease. The specimen was peripheral blood. The CDR3, as DNA: TGTGCCAGCAGCCTTACGACAGGGAGATATCAAGAGACCCAGTACTTC. Its protein is CASSLTTGRYQETQYF.